This TCR beta chain stems from a study of cytomegalovirus exposure and HLA in healthy donors. Regarding the study as a whole: An assumption of roughly uniform sequencing depth across donors underlay the presence/absence analyses. Donors belonging to an Asian-associated ancestry cluster reportedly showed fewer N-insertions in productive TCRs than the approximately 670-donor mean, according to what a later analysis found.

V lost 5 bases to trimming and J lost 0 bases; unmatched junction nucleotides: 8. The CDR3 consists of 16 residues. Germline lookup yields CDR1 KGHSH and CDR2 LQKENI. On this clone: Its antigen is unknown.

A multiplex PCR was run with 60 Vbeta primers and 13 Jbeta primers. The protocol was immunoSEQ multiplex PCR, while the TCRdb copy is restricted to in-frame clones and leaves out a portion. The sample has fewer than 150,000 clones; approximately 80% are singletons. The rearrangement links TRBV18 to TRBJ2-3; TRBD1 aligns across 7 bases. The receptor was isolated from a male donor in good health and CMV-seronegative. Material for sequencing was PBMCs. CDR3 region: CASSTNRGTSTDTQYF. Written as DNA, the CDR3 is TGTGCCAGCTCAACCAACAGGGGAACTAGCACAGATACGCAGTATTTT.